A selection of T cell receptor beta chains follows, all from one sample in a study of cytomegalovirus exposure and HLA in healthy donors. Some clones are missing from TCRdb's copy, which holds only in-frame ones; the method was immunoSEQ multiplex PCR. Seen here are approximately 89,000 clones, approximately 77% observed once, and the top ten hold about a tenth. The sample taken for sequencing was PBMCs. These receptors all stem from a human donor in good health. Both conserved end residues are part of each CDR3. A D gene is named only where the DNA matches it firmly. Size is stated for part of the rows, as once, few or many counts, or as a class when the clone is expanded.

size: .; V: TRBV27; D: TRBD2; J: TRBJ2-1; DNA: TGTGCCAGCAGCCAGAGGACTAGCGGCTACAATGAGCAGTTCTTC; CDR3: CASSQRTSGYNEQFF
size: .; V: TRBV5-8; D: .; J: TRBJ1-6; DNA: TGTGCCAGCAGCTTCAGGGGAGGGAATTCACCCCTCCACTTT; CDR3: CASSFRGGNSPLHF
size: .; V: TRBV7-9; D: .; J: TRBJ2-7; DNA: TGTGCCAGCAGCTTAGACGGAGCGAGGGGGTACGAGCAGTACTTC; CDR3: CASSLDGARGYEQYF
size: .; V: TRBV4-1; D: .; J: TRBJ2-6; DNA: TGCGCCAGCAGCCAAGTTGGGGGGGCCAGCTCTGGGGCCAACGTCCTGACTTTC; CDR3: CASSQVGGASSGANVLTF
size: .; V: TRBV5-5; D: .; J: TRBJ1-6; DNA: TGTGCCAGCAGCCTCTTTGGGGGGGCGAGTAATTCACCCCTCCACTTT; CDR3: CASSLFGGASNSPLHF
size: .; V: TRBV6-5; D: .; J: TRBJ2-6; DNA: TGTGCCAGCACCCCAGGGGCTGGGGCCAACGTCCTGACTTTC; CDR3: CASTPGAGANVLTF
size: .; V: TRBV18; D: TRBD1; J: TRBJ1-5; DNA: TGTGCCAGCTCACCGCCGGGTGGGACAGGGGCTTTGAGCAATCAGCCCCAGCATTTT; CDR3: CASSPPGGTGALSNQPQHF
size: .; V: TRBV19; D: TRBD2; J: TRBJ2-5; DNA: TGTGCCAGTAGTATGGGAGGATGGGAGGGTGAGACCCAGTACTTC; CDR3: CASSMGGWEGETQYF
size: .; V: TRBV28; D: TRBD1; J: TRBJ1-4; DNA: TGTGCCAGCAGTTTCCGACAGGGACTTGAAAAACTGTTTTTT; CDR3: CASSFRQGLEKLFF
size: .; V: TRBV7-2; D: .; J: TRBJ2-3; DNA: TGTGCCAGCAGCTTAGCGAGGGATGATACGCAGTATTTT; CDR3: CASSLARDDTQYF
size: .; V: TRBV19; D: TRBD2; J: TRBJ2-1; DNA: TGTGCCAGTAGTCCCGGAGGGACTAGCGGGAGGTCGGGACTCTACAATGAGCAGTTCTTC; CDR3: CASSPGGTSGRSGLYNEQFF
size: .; V: TRBV27; D: .; J: TRBJ2-7; DNA: TGTGCCAGCAGCCGTTCTTCAGGCGCCTACGAGCAGTACTTC; CDR3: CASSRSSGAYEQYF
size: .; V: TRBV25-1; D: .; J: TRBJ2-7; DNA: TGTGCCAGCAGTGCCGGACAGAAGGGCTACGAGCAGTACTTC; CDR3: CASSAGQKGYEQYF
size: .; V: TRBV5-1; D: .; J: TRBJ1-2; DNA: TGCGCCAGCAGCGTAGGGGGACGCGGAGGCTACACCTTC; CDR3: CASSVGGRGGYTF
size: .; V: TRBV19; D: .; J: TRBJ1-1; DNA: TGTGCCAGTAAGTACAGCAACACTGAAGCTTTCTTT; CDR3: CASKYSNTEAFF
size: .; V: TRBV5-1; D: .; J: TRBJ2-5; DNA: TGCGCCAGCAGCTTGGACCTAACTAAAGAGACCCAGTACTTC; CDR3: CASSLDLTKETQYF
size: .; V: TRBV28; D: .; J: TRBJ2-7; DNA: TGTGCCAGCAGTTTAAAGGGGCCCCACTACTACGAGCAGTACTTC; CDR3: CASSLKGPHYYEQYF
size: .; V: TRBV4-2; D: TRBD2; J: TRBJ2-1; DNA: TGTGCCAGCAGCCTGACTAGCGGGAGTTACAATGAGCAGTTCTTC; CDR3: CASSLTSGSYNEQFF
size: .; V: TRBV5-1; D: .; J: TRBJ2-5; DNA: TGCGCCAGCAGCTTGGTAGGAGGGGAAGAGACCCAGTACTTC; CDR3: CASSLVGGEETQYF
size: few; V: TRBV11-3; D: TRBD2; J: TRBJ2-1; DNA: TGTGCCAGCAGCTTGCGACTAGCGGGAGGGTTGGGTGAGCAGTTCTTC; CDR3: CASSLRLAGGLGEQFF
size: .; V: TRBV29-1; D: TRBD2; J: TRBJ2-1; DNA: TGCAGCGTGCGGGACTATTACAATGAGCAGTTCTTC; CDR3: CSVRDYYNEQFF
size: .; V: TRBV9; D: TRBD1; J: TRBJ1-5; DNA: TGTGCCAGCAGCGTAGACCCCGACAGGGGAAGCAATCAGCCCCAGCATTTT; CDR3: CASSVDPDRGSNQPQHF
size: .; V: TRBV7-2; D: TRBD1; J: TRBJ1-2; DNA: TGTGCCAGCAGCTCAGTACCGGGACAGGGGGCCAACTATGGCTACACCTTC; CDR3: CASSSVPGQGANYGYTF
size: once; V: TRBV4-1; D: .; J: TRBJ2-5; DNA: TGCGCCAGCAGCCAAGATACAAAGACCCAGTACTTC; CDR3: CASSQDTKTQYF
size: .; V: TRBV19; D: .; J: TRBJ2-7; DNA: TGTGCCAGTAGTCAGGGCAGCTCCTACGAGCAGTACTTC; CDR3: CASSQGSSYEQYF
size: .; V: TRBV5-1; D: .; J: TRBJ1-1; DNA: TGCGCCAGCAGCCCAAGGACGGTCCGGGGCACTGAAGCTTTCTTT; CDR3: CASSPRTVRGTEAFF
size: few; V: TRBV11-2; D: TRBD2; J: TRBJ2-2; DNA: TGTGCCAGCAGTCTGGGACTAGCGGCGAACACCGGGGAGCTGTTTTTT; CDR3: CASSLGLAANTGELFF
size: once; V: TRBV4-3; D: .; J: TRBJ2-1; DNA: TGCGCCAGCAGCCAAGGTATCAGCGGAGGGGCGTACAATGAGCAGTTCTTC; CDR3: CASSQGISGGAYNEQFF
size: .; V: TRBV7-9; D: TRBD1; J: TRBJ1-2; DNA: TGTGCCAGCGAGACCACCTCTGGGACAGTTAACTATGGCTACACCTTC; CDR3: CASETTSGTVNYGYTF
size: .; V: TRBV21-1; D: .; J: TRBJ1-4; DNA: TGTGCCAGCAGCAAAATCTCGGCAGTCCAGGGTAATGAAAAACTGTTTTTT; CDR3: CASSKISAVQGNEKLFF
size: once; V: TRBV29-1; D: TRBD1; J: TRBJ2-1; DNA: TGCAGCGTCCCTGGACAGGCCAGAGGACAAGCAAAAAGCTCCTACAATGAGCAGTTCTTC; CDR3: CSVPGQARGQAKSSYNEQFF
size: few; V: TRBV6-5; D: .; J: TRBJ1-5; DNA: TGTGCCAGCAGCCCGGGAGTTAGTCAGCCCCAGCATTTT; CDR3: CASSPGVSQPQHF
size: .; V: TRBV6-5; D: .; J: TRBJ2-7; DNA: TGTGCCAGCAGCCGACAGGTTGGCTCCTACGAGCAGTACTTC; CDR3: CASSRQVGSYEQYF
size: .; V: TRBV9; D: .; J: TRBJ1-1; DNA: TGTGCCAGCAGCGTAGAGGGGGAACCCTCACCCTGGGCTGAAGCTTTCTTT; CDR3: CASSVEGEPSPWAEAFF
size: .; V: TRBV18; D: TRBD1; J: TRBJ1-1; DNA: TGTGCCAGCTCACCGGAGGGGGCAGTAAGTCTCACTGAAGCTTTCTTT; CDR3: CASSPEGAVSLTEAFF
size: .; V: TRBV27; D: TRBD1; J: TRBJ2-7; DNA: TGTGCCAGCAGTTCACCAGTACGGGACAGGGTCCCGTACTTC; CDR3: CASSSPVRDRVPYF
size: .; V: TRBV9; D: TRBD2; J: TRBJ2-3; DNA: TGTGCCAGCAGCGTAGGCGGGAGGGCCATTAAGACAGATACGCAGTATTTT; CDR3: CASSVGGRAIKTDTQYF
size: .; V: TRBV7-2; D: .; J: TRBJ2-1; DNA: TGTGCCAGCAGCTTAGCGCTTAAAGCCGAGCAGTTCTTC; CDR3: CASSLALKAEQFF
size: once; V: TRBV7-2; D: .; J: TRBJ2-3; DNA: TGTGCCAGCAGCTTTAGGGGGAGCACAGATACGCAGTATTTT; CDR3: CASSFRGSTDTQYF
size: .; V: TRBV7-3; D: TRBD1; J: TRBJ2-5; DNA: TGTGCCAGCAGCGACCGGGACAGGGCGCAAGAGACCCAGTACTTC; CDR3: CASSDRDRAQETQYF
size: .; V: TRBV5-1; D: TRBD2; J: TRBJ2-2; DNA: TGCGCCAGCAGCTTGATCCGCGGGAGGGTAACCGGGGAGCTGTTTTTT; CDR3: CASSLIRGRVTGELFF
size: .; V: TRBV6-1; D: .; J: TRBJ2-7; DNA: TGTGCCAGCAGAGTGGACAGCTCCTACGAGCAGTACTTC; CDR3: CASRVDSSYEQYF
size: .; V: TRBV29-1; D: TRBD2; J: TRBJ2-7; DNA: TGCAGCGCTGGAGAGCTCCTGAGCGGGAGGGCCTACGAGCAGTACTTC; CDR3: CSAGELLSGRAYEQYF
size: once; V: TRBV29-1; D: TRBD1; J: TRBJ1-2; DNA: TGCAGCGCGGACAGGGACGGCTACACCTTC; CDR3: CSADRDGYTF
size: .; V: TRBV27; D: .; J: TRBJ1-2; DNA: TGTGCCAGCAGTTTACGGGGGGCGCGGAGTAACTATGGCTACACCTTC; CDR3: CASSLRGARSNYGYTF
size: .; V: TRBV30; D: .; J: TRBJ1-1; DNA: TGTGCCTGGACCCCCCTTAACTGGAACACTGAAGCTTTCTTT; CDR3: CAWTPLNWNTEAFF
size: .; V: TRBV14; D: TRBD2; J: TRBJ2-1; DNA: TGTGCCAGCAGCCCCCTCCTGAGACTAGCTTCGGGCGGTGAGCAGTTCTTC; CDR3: CASSPLLRLASGGEQFF
size: .; V: TRBV14; D: .; J: TRBJ2-7; DNA: TGTGCCAGCAGCCAGACAGGCTCCTACGAGCAGTACTTC; CDR3: CASSQTGSYEQYF
size: .; V: TRBV4-3; D: .; J: TRBJ1-2; DNA: TGCGCCAGCAGCCAAGGGTTTGGAAGCGGGGGCTACACCTTC; CDR3: CASSQGFGSGGYTF
size: .; V: TRBV29-1; D: .; J: TRBJ2-7; DNA: TGCAGCGTTGGTAGGGGCCCCTACGAGCAGTACTTC; CDR3: CSVGRGPYEQYF
size: .; V: TRBV7-8; D: .; J: TRBJ2-1; DNA: TGTGCCAGCAGCTTACTACTATCCTACAATGAGCAGTTCTTC; CDR3: CASSLLLSYNEQFF
size: few; V: TRBV29-1; D: TRBD2; J: TRBJ2-1; DNA: TGCAGCGTTGAAGATCCCCTTAGCGGGAGGGGCTACAATGAGCAGTTCTTC; CDR3: CSVEDPLSGRGYNEQFF
size: many; V: TRBV10-1; D: TRBD1; J: TRBJ1-4; DNA: TGCGCCAGCCTTCAAGGGGGACAGCTTTTCGAAAAACTGTTTTTT; CDR3: CASLQGGQLFEKLFF
size: few; V: TRBV27; D: TRBD1; J: TRBJ2-1; DNA: TGTGCCAGCAGTGGGACAGACAATGAGCAGTTCTTC; CDR3: CASSGTDNEQFF